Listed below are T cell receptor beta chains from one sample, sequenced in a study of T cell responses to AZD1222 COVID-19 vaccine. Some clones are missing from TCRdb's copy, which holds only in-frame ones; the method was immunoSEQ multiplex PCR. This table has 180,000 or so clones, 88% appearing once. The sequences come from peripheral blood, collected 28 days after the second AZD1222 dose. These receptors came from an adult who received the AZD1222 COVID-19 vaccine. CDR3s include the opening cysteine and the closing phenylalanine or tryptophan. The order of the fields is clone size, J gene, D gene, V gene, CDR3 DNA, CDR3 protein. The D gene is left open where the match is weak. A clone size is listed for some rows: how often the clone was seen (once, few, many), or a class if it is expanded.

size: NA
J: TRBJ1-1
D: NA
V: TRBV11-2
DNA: TGTGCCAGCAGCTTGGACAGAGACACTGAAGCTTTCTTT
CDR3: CASSLDRDTEAFF

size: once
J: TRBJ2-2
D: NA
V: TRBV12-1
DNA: TGTGCCAGCAGCTTTCGGGTAGCGGGAGCCTTGAACACCGGGGAGCTGTTTTTT
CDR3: CASSFRVAGALNTGELFF

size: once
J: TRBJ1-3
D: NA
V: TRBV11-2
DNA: TGTGCCAGCAGCTTAGATCTTCGAAACACCATATATTTT
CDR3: CASSLDLRNTIYF

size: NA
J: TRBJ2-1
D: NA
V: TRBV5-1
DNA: TGCGCCAGCAGCTCGGGAGTAGCGGACTACAATGAGCAGTTCTTC
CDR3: CASSSGVADYNEQFF

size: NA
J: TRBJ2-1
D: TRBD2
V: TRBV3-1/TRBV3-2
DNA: TGTGCCAGCAGCCAAGATGGATGCGTTCCGGGACTAGCGGGAGGAAATGAGCAGTTCTTC
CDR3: CASSQDGCVPGLAGGNEQFF

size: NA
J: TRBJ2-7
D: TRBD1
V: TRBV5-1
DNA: TGCGCCAGCAGACCGGGACAGGGACACGAGCAGTACTTC
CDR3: CASRPGQGHEQYF

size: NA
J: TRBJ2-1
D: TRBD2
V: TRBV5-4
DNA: TGTGCCAGCAGCTTGCCCGGGACTAGCAATGAGCAGTTCTTC
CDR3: CASSLPGTSNEQFF

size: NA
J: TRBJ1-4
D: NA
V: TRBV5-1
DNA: TGCGCCAGCAGCTTGGGGGTCTCAGGGGTCCCTGCAACTAATGAAAAACTGTTTTTT
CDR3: CASSLGVSGVPATNEKLFF

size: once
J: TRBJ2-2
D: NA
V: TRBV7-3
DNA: TGTGCCAGCAGCCGTACAGGGAAGATCGGGGAGCTGTTTTTT
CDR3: CASSRTGKIGELFF

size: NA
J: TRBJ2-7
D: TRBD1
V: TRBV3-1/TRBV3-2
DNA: TGTGCCAGCAGCCTTGACACCGGGACAGGCGAGCAGTACTTC
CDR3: CASSLDTGTGEQYF

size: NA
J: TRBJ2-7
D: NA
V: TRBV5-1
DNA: TGCGCCAGCAGCTTCGCTAAACCCAACTACGAGCAGTACTTC
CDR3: CASSFAKPNYEQYF

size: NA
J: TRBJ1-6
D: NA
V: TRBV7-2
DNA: TGTGCCAGCAGCTTAGGACAGCACAATTCACCCCTCCACTTT
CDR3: CASSLGQHNSPLHF

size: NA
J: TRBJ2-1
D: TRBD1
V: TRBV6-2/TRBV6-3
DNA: TGTGCCAGCAGTTACGTGAGACAGGGGAGGAATGAGCAGTTCTTC
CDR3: CASSYVRQGRNEQFF

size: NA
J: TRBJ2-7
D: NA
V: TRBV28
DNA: TGTGCCAGCAGAGAAAACTACGAGCAGTACTTC
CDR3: CASRENYEQYF

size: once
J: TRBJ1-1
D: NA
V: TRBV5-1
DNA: TGCGCCAGCAGCTTTAATCCAGGGGCTTCAACTGAAGCTTTCTTT
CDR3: CASSFNPGASTEAFF

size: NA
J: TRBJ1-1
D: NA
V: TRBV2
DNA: TGTGCCAGCATTGTCCCGGGACATAAGAACACTGAAGCTTTCTTT
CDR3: CASIVPGHKNTEAFF

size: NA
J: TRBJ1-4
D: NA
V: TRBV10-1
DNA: TGCGCCAGCAGTGTTGTATCGGGGACTAATGAAAAACTGTTTTTT
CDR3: CASSVVSGTNEKLFF